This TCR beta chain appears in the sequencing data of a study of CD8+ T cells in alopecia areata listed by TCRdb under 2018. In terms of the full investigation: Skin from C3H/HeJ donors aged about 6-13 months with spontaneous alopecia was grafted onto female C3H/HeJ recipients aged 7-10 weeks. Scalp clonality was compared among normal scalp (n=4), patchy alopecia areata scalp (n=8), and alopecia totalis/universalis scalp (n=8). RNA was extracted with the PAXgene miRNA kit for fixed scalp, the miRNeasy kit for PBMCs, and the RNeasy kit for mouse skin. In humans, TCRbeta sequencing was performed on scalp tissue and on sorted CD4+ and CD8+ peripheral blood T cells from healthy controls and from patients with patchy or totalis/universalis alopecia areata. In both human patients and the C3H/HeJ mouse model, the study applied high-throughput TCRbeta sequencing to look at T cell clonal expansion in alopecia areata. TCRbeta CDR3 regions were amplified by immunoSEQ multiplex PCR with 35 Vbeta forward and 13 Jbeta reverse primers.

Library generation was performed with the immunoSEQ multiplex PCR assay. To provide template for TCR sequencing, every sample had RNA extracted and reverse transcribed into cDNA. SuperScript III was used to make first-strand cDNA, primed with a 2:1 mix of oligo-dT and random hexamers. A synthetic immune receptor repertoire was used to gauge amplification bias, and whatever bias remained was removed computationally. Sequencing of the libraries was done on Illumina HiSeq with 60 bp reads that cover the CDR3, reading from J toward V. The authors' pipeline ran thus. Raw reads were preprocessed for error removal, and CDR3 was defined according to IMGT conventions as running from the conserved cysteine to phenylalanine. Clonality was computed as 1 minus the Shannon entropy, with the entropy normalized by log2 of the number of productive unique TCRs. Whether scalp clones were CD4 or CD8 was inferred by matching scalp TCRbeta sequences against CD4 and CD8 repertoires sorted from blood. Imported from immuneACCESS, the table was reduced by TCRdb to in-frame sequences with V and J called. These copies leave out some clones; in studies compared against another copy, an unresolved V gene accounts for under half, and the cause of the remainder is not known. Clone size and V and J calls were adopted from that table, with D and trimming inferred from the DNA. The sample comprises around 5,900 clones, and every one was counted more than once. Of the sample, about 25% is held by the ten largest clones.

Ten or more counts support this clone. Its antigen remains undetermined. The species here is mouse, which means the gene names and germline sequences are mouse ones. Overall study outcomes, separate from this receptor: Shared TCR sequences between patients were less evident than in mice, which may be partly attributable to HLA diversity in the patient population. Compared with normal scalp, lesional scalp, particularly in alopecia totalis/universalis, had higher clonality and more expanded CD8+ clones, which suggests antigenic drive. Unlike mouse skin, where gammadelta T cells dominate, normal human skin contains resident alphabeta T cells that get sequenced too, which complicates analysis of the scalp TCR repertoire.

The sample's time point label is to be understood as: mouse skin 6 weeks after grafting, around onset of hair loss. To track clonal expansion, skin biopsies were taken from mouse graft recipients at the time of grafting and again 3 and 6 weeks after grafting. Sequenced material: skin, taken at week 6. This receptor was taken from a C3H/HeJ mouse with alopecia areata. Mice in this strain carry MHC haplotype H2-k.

The sequenced CDR3 bases are TGTGCTAGCAGTAGAAGTCACCAAGAC. Its protein product is CASSRSHQD. The complete CDR3 sequence is CASSRSHQDTQYF. The V and J segments used are TRBV17 and TRBJ2-5; the D gene remains uncertain. The CDR3 is cut off 4 residues early in the read; its end comes from the germline J gene. CDR1 and CDR2, looked up from the germline V gene, are MNHDT and YYDKIL. Spanning cysteine to phenylalanine, the CDR3 consists of 13 amino acids. Of the CDR3's DNA, 27 bases were read; they are in frame from base 1. V drops 2 bases and J drops 1 base, leaving 4 bases in between.